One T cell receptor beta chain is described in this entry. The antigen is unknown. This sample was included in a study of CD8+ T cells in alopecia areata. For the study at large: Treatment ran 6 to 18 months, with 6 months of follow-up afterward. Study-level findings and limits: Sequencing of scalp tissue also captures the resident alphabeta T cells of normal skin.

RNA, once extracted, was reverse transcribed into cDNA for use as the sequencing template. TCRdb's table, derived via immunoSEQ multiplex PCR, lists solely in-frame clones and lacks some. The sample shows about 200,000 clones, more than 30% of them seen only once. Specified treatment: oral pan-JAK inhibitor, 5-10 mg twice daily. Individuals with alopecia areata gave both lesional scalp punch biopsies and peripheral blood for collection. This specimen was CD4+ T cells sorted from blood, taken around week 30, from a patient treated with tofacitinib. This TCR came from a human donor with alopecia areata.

CDR3 nucleotide sequence: TGTGCCAGCAGTCTGCGGGCAGGGAGGGGCTACACCTTC. As protein: CASSLRAGRGYTF. This chain uses TRBV27 with TRBJ1-2, with a tentative D call TRBD1 (5 bases). The ends were cut back, 5 bases at V and 8 bases at J, with 15 bases in the middle. This CDR3 is built from 13 residues. Germline V gene data show CDR1 as MNHEY and CDR2 as SMNVEV (reference sequence).